Below, 14 T cell receptor beta chains from the same sample are listed, as sequenced in a study of persistence of HIV-infected CD4 T cells. An overlapping HIV-1 Gag peptide pool stimulated these cells at about 0.91 ug/peptide/mL. CD40L-negative CD69-negative CD45RO-high memory CD4+ T cells were sorted as populations depleted of antigen-responding cells. The libraries were made with immunoSEQ version 4 in survey mode. Only in-frame clones appear in the TCRdb table, and some are missing; sequencing was by immunoSEQ multiplex PCR. Here the sample spans roughly 60,000 clones, under 80% being singletons. Their recognized antigens are unknown. The specimen comprised CD4+ T cells sorted from PBMCs after roughly 17-hour stimulation, sampled from a patient who received antiretroviral therapy. These receptors were taken from an adult man with HIV who was CMV-seropositive.

The V and J genes are TRBV3-1 (or the pseudogene TRBV3-2) and TRBJ1-2, with TRBD1 as a possible D gene (5 bases). Germline values: CDR1 LGHDT, CDR2 YNNKEL (reference sequence). The CDR3 spans 13 residues. Between the trimmed V and J ends, which lost 0 bases and 5 bases, there was a span of 7 bases. The CDR3 loop is CASSQEGGYGYTF. CDR3 nucleotide sequence: TGTGCCAGCAGCCAAGAGGGGGGGTATGGCTACACCTTC.

The V gene is TRBV9, the J gene TRBJ1-6; 7 positions match TRBD1. This CDR3 spans 15 amino acids. CDR1 and CDR2 (germline): SGDLS, YYNGEE. The ends lost 4 bases at V and 9 bases at J; junction bases unmatched: 10. This CDR3 is CASSPLMSGGSPLHF. CDR3 nucleotides: TGTGCCAGCAGCCCCCTTATGTCAGGGGGTTCACCCCTCCACTTT.

V is TRBV19 and J is TRBJ1-5, with 7 bases aligning to TRBD1. The germline CDR1 and CDR2 sequences are LNHDA and SQIVND (reference sequence). The CDR3 extends over 14 amino acids. Germline trimming cut 7 bases from V and 4 bases from J; bases unmatched to any gene: 7. CDR3 bases: TGTGCCAGTACTCCCGACAGGGCGAATCAGCCCCAGCATTTT. Its protein product is CASTPDRANQPQHF.

This clone was seen once. The chain joins TRBV3-1 (or the pseudogene TRBV3-2) to TRBJ1-2; D is unclear. Germline V gene sequence: CDR1 LGHDT, CDR2 YNNKEL (reference sequence). There are 14 residues in the CDR3. Trimming shortened V by 4 bases and J by 8 bases, and 17 bases separated the two germline ends. CDR3: CASSPDPKITGYTF. CDR3 coding DNA: TGTGCCAGCAGCCCCGACCCGAAAATAACCGGCTACACCTTC.

Comment on this clone: At one end the junction does not follow the germline gene, possibly because of a read error. This chain uses TRBV4-1 with TRBJ2-7, with TRBD1 identical over 11 bases. Germline V gene data show CDR1 as MGHRA and CDR2 as YSYEKL. This CDR3 is built from 16 residues. CDR3 region: CASSQRGTGGSSEQYF. The CDR3, as DNA: TGCGCCAGCAGCCAACGGGGGACAGGGGGTTCCTCCGAGCAGTACTTC.

This clone occurred once. This rearrangement joins TRBV6-5 to TRBJ1-2, with D possibly being TRBD1 (5 bases). CDR1 and CDR2 from the germline V gene are MNHEY and SVGAGI. With 6 bases removed from V and 8 bases from J, the gap between germline ends came to 22 bases. This CDR3 spans 15 amino acids. DNA for the CDR3: TGTGCCAGCAGCCGAACCGGGACGGTAGTAGAAGGCTACACCTTC. It codes for CASSRTGTVVEGYTF.

V gene TRBV29-1 combines with J gene TRBJ2-7; weak D call: TRBD2 (6 bases). CDR1 and CDR2 (germline): SQVTM, ANQGSEA. The V and J ends lost 6 bases and 4 bases respectively, with 13 bases between them. This CDR3 contains 12 residues. The CDR3, as DNA: TGCAGCGTGCTCACCGGGACTTACGAGCAGTACTTC. This translates into CSVLTGTYEQYF.

A few counts support this clone. This chain joins TRBV5-6 and TRBJ1-3, with TRBD1 matching 7 bases. CDR1 SGHDT and CDR2 YYEEEE come from the germline V gene. This CDR3 spans 15 amino acids. J lost 0 bases, V lost 3 bases, and 3 bases had no gene match. As DNA, the CDR3 is TGTGCCAGCAGCTCGGGACAGCTCTCTGGAAACACCATATATTTT. It encodes CASSSGQLSGNTIYF.

V is TRBV6-1 and J is TRBJ1-6, with a tentative D call TRBD1 (5 bases). Germline V gene lookup returns CDR1 MNHNS and CDR2 SASEGT. V was cut by 2 bases and J by 7 bases, with 12 bases left in between. The CDR3 has 15 residues. The CDR3 nucleotides read TGTGCCAGCAGTGAAATTGAGGGGAGGAATTCACCCCTCCACTTT. This gives the protein CASSEIEGRNSPLHF.

The chain combines TRBV6-6 with TRBJ1-4; no clear D. Trimming removed 4 bases at V and 6 bases at J, with 15 bases between. Germline V gives CDR1 MNHNY, CDR2 SVGAGI (reference sequence). The CDR3 runs 15 residues. Written as DNA, the CDR3 is TGTGCCAGCAGTTCAGAATTAGGGCACCATGAAAAACTGTTTTTT. Protein product: CASSSELGHHEKLFF.

The chain is built from TRBV3-1 (or the pseudogene TRBV3-2) and TRBJ1-5; D is undetermined. The CDR3 is 14 residues long. CDR1 is LGHDT, CDR2 YNNKEL, per germline (reference sequence). Trimming took 4 bases from V and 2 from J, leaving 9 bases between them. The CDR3 DNA is TGTGCCAGCAGCCTAACCCGGGGCAATCAGCCCCAGCATTTT. Translation gives CASSLTRGNQPQHF.

V is TRBV4-1 and J is TRBJ2-5; no firm D call. Germline loops: CDR1 MGHRA, CDR2 YSYEKL. Between the trimmed V and J ends, which lost 1 base and 7 bases, there was a span of 13 bases. The CDR3 runs 14 residues. The chain's CDR3 is CASSQGQDGRTQYF. The CDR3, as DNA: TGCGCCAGCAGCCAAGGCCAAGACGGACGGACCCAGTACTTC.

CDR3 amino acids: CASSYGGRANEKLFF. Written as DNA, the CDR3 is TGTGCCAGCAGTTACGGTGGGAGAGCTAATGAAAAACTGTTTTTT. The J gene is TRBJ1-4, the V gene TRBV6-5; D uncertain. The germline V gene encodes CDR1 MNHEY and CDR2 SVGAGI. V lost 2 bases and J lost 3, with 10 bases in between. The length of the CDR3 is 15 residues.

Only a few counts were recorded for this clone. The J gene is TRBJ1-1, the V gene TRBV19, with 9 bases aligning to TRBD1. Per germline, CDR1 LNHDA and CDR2 SQIVND (reference sequence). V lost 7 bases to trimming and J lost 7 bases; unmatched junction nucleotides: 10. This CDR3 spans 14 amino acids. The CDR3 coding sequence is TGTGCCAGTACCCCACAGGGGGCAGTCGGTGAAGCTTTCTTT. Residues: CASTPQGAVGEAFF. Full variable domain (remainder filled in from reference TRBV19 and TRBJ1-1): DGGITQSPKYLFRKEGQNVTLSCEQNLNHDAMYWYRQDPGQGLRLIYYSQIVNDFQKGDIAEGYSVSREKKESFPLTVTSAQKNPTAFYLCASTPQGAVGEAFFGQGTRLTVV.